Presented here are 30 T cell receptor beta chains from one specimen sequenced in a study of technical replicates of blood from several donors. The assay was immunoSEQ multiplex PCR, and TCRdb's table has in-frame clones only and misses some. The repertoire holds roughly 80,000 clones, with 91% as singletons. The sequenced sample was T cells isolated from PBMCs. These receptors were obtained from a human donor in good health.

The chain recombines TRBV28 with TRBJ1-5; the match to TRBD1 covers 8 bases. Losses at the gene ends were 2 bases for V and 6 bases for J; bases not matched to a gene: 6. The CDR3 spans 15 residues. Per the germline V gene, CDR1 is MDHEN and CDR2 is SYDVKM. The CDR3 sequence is CASSLNSGGSQPQHF. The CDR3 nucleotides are TGTGCCAGCAGTTTAAATTCAGGGGGCAGTCAGCCCCAGCATTTT.

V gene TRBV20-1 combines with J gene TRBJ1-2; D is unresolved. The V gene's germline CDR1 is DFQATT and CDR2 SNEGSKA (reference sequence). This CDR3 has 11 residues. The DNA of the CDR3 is TGCGGAACTCGTACAGACTATGGCTACACCTTC. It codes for CGTRTDYGYTF.

The CDR3 here is CASQTGNTEAFF. CDR3 bases: TGCGCCAGTCAAACAGGGAACACTGAAGCTTTCTTT. This chain links TRBV10-2 with TRBJ1-1; a weak D match, TRBD1 (5 bases). This CDR3 contains 12 residues. From germline, CDR1 is WSHSY and CDR2 SAAADI. Deletions cut 9 bases from V and 1 base from J, with 9 bases between.

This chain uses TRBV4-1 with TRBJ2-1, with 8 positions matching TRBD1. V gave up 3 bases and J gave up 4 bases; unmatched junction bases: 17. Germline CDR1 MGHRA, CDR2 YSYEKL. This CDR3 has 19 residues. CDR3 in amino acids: CASSHPTQGASYRYNEQFF. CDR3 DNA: TGCGCCAGCAGCCATCCCACTCAGGGGGCTAGCTACCGATACAATGAGCAGTTCTTC.

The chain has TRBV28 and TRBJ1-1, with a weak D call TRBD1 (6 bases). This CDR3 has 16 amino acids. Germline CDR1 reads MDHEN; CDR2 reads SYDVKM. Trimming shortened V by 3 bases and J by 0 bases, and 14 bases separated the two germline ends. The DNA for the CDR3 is TGTGCCAGCAGTTTCGATTTACAGGGATTGAACACTGAAGCTTTCTTT. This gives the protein CASSFDLQGLNTEAFF.

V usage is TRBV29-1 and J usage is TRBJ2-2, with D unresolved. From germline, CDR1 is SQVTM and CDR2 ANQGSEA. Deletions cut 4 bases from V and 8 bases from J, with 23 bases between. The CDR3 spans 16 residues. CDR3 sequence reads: CSVVEPYARPRGELFF. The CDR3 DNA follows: TGCAGCGTTGTTGAGCCCTACGCGAGGCCTCGTGGGGAGCTGTTTTTT.

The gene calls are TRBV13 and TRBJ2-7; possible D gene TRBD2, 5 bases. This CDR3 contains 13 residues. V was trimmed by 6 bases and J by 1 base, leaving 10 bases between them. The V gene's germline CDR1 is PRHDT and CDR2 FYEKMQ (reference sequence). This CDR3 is CASSQGLSYEQYF. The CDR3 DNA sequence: TGTGCCAGCAGTCAAGGACTTTCCTACGAGCAGTACTTC.

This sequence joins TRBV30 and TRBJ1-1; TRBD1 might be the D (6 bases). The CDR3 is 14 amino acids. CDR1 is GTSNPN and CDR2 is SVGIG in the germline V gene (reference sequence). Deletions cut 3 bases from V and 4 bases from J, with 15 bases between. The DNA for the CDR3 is TGTGCCTGGAGGTTTGCGGGGGCGCGCACTGAAGCTTTCTTT. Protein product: CAWRFAGARTEAFF.

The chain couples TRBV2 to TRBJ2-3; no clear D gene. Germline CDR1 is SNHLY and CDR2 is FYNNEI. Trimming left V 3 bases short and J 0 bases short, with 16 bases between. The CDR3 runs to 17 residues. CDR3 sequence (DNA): TGTGCCAGCAGTGAGCCGGTTGTCAGGTTTAGCACAGATACGCAGTATTTT. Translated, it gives CASSEPVVRFSTDTQYF.

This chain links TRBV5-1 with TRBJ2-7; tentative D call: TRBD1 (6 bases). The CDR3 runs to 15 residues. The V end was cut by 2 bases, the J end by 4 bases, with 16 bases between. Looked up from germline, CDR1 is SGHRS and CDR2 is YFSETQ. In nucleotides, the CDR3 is TGCGCCAGCAGCTTTTCCCAGGGGAGAAATTACGAGCAGTACTTC. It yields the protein CASSFSQGRNYEQYF. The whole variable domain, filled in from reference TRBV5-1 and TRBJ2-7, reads KAGVTQTPRYLIKTRGQQVTLSCSPISGHRSVSWYQQTPGQGLQFLFEYFSETQRNKGNFPGRFSGRQFSNSRSEMNVSTLELGDSALYLCASSFSQGRNYEQYFGPGTRLTVT.

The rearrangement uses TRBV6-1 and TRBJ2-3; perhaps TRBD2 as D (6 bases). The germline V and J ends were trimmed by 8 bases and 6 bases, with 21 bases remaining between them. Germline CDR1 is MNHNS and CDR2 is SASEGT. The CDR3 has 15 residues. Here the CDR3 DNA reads TGTGCCAGCGGGATTAGCGGAGGGGTTGGGGATACGCAGTATTTT. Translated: CASGISGGVGDTQYF.

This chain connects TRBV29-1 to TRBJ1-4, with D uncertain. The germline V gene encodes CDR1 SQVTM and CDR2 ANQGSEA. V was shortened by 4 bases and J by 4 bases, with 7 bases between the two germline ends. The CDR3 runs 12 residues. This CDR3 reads CSVGRGNEKLFF. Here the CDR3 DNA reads TGCAGCGTTGGCCGGGGTAATGAAAAACTGTTTTTT.

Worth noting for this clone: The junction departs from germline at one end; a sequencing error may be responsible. CDR3 DNA sequence: TGTGCCAGCAGTCGATCGACAGGGGGCGTTACCTACTTC. Translating it yields CASSRSTGGVTYF. The chain recombines TRBV6-6 with TRBJ1-2; TRBD1 aligns across 10 bases. CDR3 size: 13 residues. Per the germline V gene, CDR1 is MNHNY and CDR2 is SVGAGI (reference sequence).

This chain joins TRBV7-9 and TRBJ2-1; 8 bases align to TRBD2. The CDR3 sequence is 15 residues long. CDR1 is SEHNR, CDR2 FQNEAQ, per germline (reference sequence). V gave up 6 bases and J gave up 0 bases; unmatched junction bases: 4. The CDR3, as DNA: TGTGCCAGCAGATCCGGGACTAGCTCCTACAATGAGCAGTTCTTC. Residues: CASRSGTSSYNEQFF.

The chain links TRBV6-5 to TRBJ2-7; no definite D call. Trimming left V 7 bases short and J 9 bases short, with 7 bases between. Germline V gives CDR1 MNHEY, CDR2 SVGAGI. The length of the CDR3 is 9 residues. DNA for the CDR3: TGTGCCAGCAATCCCGGGCAGTACTTC. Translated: CASNPGQYF.

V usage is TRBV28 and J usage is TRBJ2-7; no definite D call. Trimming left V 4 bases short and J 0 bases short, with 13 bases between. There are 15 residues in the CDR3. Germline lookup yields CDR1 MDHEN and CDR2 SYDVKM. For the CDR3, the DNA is TGTGCCAGCAGTTCCCCGGCAGGCCCCTCCTACGAGCAGTACTTC. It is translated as CASSSPAGPSYEQYF.

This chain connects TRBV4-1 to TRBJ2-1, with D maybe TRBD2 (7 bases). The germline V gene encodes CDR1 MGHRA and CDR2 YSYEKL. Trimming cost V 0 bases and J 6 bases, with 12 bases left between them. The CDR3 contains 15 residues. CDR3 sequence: CASSQDWGGVNEQFF. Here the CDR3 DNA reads TGCGCCAGCAGCCAAGATTGGGGGGGCGTCAATGAGCAGTTCTTC.

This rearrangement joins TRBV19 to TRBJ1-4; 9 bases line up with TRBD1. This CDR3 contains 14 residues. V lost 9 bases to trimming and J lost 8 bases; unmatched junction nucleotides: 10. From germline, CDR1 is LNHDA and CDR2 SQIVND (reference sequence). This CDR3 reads CASCSGTGTEKLFF. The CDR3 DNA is TGTGCCAGCTGTTCCGGGACAGGGACCGAAAAACTGTTTTTT.

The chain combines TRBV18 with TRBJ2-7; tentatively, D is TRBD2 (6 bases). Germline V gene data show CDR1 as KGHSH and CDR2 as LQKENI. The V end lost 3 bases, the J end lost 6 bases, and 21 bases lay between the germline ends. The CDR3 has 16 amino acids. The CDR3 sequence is CASSPRQTSLPVEQYF. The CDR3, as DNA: TGTGCCAGCTCACCTCGACAGACTAGTTTGCCTGTCGAGCAGTACTTC.

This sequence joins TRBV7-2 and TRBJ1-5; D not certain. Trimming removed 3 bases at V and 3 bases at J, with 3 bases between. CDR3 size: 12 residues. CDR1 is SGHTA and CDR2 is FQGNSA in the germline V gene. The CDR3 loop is CASSFINQPQHF. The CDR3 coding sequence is TGTGCCAGCAGCTTTATCAATCAGCCCCAGCATTTT.

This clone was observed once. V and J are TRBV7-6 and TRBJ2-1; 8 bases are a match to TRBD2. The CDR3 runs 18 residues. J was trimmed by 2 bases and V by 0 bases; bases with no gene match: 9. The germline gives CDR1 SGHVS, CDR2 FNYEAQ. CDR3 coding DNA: TGTGCCAGCAGCTTAGCGGTCAGGCTAGCGGGTACCTACAATGAGCAGTTCTTC. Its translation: CASSLAVRLAGTYNEQFF.

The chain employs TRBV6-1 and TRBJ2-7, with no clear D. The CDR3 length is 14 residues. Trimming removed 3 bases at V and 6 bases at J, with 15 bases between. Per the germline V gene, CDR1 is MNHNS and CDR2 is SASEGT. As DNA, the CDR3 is TGTGCCAGCAGTGACCCCTCTTGGGCCCTCGAGCAGTACTTC. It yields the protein CASSDPSWALEQYF.

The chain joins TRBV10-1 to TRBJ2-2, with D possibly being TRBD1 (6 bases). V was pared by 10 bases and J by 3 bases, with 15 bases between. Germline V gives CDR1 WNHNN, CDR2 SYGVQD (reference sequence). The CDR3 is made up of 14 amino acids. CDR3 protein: CATQDRLDTGELFF. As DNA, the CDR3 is TGCGCCACCCAGGACAGATTGGACACCGGGGAGCTGTTTTTT.

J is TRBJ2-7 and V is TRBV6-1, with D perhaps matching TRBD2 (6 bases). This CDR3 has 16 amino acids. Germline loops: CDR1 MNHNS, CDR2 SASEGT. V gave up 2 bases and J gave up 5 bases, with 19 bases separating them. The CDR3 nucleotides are TGTGCCAGCAGTGAATGGGACTCCGGATTCGGGAACGAGCAGTACTTC. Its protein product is CASSEWDSGFGNEQYF.

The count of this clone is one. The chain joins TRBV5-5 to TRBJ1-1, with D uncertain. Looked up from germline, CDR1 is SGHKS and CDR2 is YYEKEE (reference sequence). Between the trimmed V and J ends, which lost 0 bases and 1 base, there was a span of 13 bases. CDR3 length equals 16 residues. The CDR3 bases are TGTGCCAGCAGCTTGGATTACTCCAGGCCGAACACTGAAGCTTTCTTT. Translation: CASSLDYSRPNTEAFF. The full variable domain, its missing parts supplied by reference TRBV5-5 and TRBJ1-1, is DAGVTQSPTHLIKTRGQQVTLRCSPISGHKSVSWYQQVLGQGPQFIFQYYEKEERGRGNFPDRFSARQFPNYSSELNVNALLLGDSALYLCASSLDYSRPNTEAFFGQGTRLTVV.

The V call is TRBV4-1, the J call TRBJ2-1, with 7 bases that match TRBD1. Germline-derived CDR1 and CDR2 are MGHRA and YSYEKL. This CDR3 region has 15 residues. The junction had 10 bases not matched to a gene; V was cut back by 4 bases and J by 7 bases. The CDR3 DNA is TGCGCCAGCAGCCGATCCCGGGACAGTAAGAATGAGCAGTTCTTC. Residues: CASSRSRDSKNEQFF.

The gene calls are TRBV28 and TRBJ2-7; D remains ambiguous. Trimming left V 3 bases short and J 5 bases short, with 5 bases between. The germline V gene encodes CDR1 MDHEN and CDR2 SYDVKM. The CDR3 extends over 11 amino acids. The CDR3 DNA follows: TGTGCCAGCAGTTTTGTCGACGAGCAGTACTTC. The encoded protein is CASSFVDEQYF.

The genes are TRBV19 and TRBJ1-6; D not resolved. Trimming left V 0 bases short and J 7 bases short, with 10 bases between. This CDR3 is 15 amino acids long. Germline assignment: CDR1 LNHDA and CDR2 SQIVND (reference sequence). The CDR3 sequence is CASSIDHSLNSPLHF. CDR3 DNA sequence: TGTGCCAGTAGTATAGACCACTCATTGAATTCACCCCTCCACTTT.

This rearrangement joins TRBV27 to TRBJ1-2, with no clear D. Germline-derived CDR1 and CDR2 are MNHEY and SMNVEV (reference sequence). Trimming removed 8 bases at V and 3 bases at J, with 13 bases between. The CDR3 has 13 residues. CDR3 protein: CASSSRADYGYTF. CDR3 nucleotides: TGTGCCAGCTCCTCGAGGGCTGACTATGGCTACACCTTC.

The CDR3 reads CASRGKGAEAFF. In DNA, the CDR3 is TGTGCCAGCAGGGGTAAAGGGGCTGAAGCTTTCTTT. The J gene is TRBJ1-1, the V gene TRBV7-6; a weak D match, TRBD1 (5 bases). Between the trimmed V and J ends, which lost 6 bases and 6 bases, there was a span of 11 bases. The CDR3 consists of 12 residues. Looked up from germline, CDR1 is SGHVS and CDR2 is FNYEAQ.